Here is one T cell receptor (beta chain) with its context. This entry comes from a study of blood T cell repertoires in COVID-19. Only in-frame clones appear in the TCRdb table, and some are missing; sequencing was by immunoSEQ multiplex PCR. Among around 70,000 clones listed, around 86% were seen once. The sequenced sample was peripheral blood. The origin of this receptor is a human donor in a cohort sampled during active COVID-19.

The CDR3 bases are TGCGCCAGCAGCCAAGATACAGGGTTAAGCTATGGCTACACCTTC. It specifies CASSQDTGLSYGYTF. The gene calls are TRBV4-1 and TRBJ1-2, with a tentative D call TRBD1 (6 bases). V was cut by 0 bases and J by 4 bases, with 12 bases left in between. This CDR3 comprises 15 residues. Germline values: CDR1 MGHRA, CDR2 YSYEKL.